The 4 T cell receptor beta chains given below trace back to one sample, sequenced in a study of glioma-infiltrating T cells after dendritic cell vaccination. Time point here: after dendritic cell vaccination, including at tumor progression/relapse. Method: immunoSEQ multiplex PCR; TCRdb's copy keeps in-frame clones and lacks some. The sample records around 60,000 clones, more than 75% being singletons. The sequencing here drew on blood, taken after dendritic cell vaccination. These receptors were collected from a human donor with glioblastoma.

The CDR3, as DNA: TGTGCTAGTGGTTTGACCCAGTTAGATACGCAGTATTTT. This codes for CASGLTQLDTQYF. The rearrangement links TRBV12-5 to TRBJ2-3; D not resolved. V lost 2 bases and J lost 5, with 8 bases in between. Germline values: CDR1 LGHNT, CDR2 FRNRAP. This CDR3 has 13 amino acids.

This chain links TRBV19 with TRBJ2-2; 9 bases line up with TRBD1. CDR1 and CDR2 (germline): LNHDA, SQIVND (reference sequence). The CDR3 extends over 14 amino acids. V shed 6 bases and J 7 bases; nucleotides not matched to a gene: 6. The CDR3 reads CASRPGQGNGELFF. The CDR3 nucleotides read TGTGCCAGTAGACCCGGACAGGGGAACGGGGAGCTGTTTTTT.

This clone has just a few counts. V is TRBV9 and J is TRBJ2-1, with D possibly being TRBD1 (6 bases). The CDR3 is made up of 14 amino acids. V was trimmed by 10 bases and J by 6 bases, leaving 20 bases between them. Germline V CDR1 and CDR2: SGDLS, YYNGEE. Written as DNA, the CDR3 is TGTGCCGGGGCCCAGAGGGGGTGGAGCAATGAGCAGTTCTTC. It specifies CAGAQRGWSNEQFF.

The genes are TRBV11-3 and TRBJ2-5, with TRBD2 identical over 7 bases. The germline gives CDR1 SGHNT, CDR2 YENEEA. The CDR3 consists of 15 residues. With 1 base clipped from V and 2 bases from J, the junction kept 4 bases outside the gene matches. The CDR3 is CASSLVWGGQETQYF. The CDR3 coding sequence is TGTGCCAGCAGCTTAGTGTGGGGGGGACAAGAGACCCAGTACTTC.